What follows are 8 T cell receptor beta chains derived from one specimen sequenced in a study of T cell responses to AZD1222 COVID-19 vaccine. Clones were sequenced by immunoSEQ multiplex PCR, and TCRdb holds only the in-frame ones, with some missing. Of some 170,000 clones in the sample, roughly 89% are singletons; the top ten hold 1.5% to 2%. Sequences were derived from peripheral blood, sampled on day 0 of AZD1222 vaccination. These TCRs come from an adult in good health.

The chain couples TRBV5-5 to TRBJ2-7, with no clear D. Germline V gives CDR1 SGHKS, CDR2 YYEKEE (reference sequence). The V and J ends lost 4 bases and 0 bases respectively, with 8 bases between them. CDR3 length: 13 amino acids. The CDR3 region is CASSQTPSYEQYV. The DNA for the CDR3 is TGTGCCAGCAGCCAAACACCCTCCTACGAGCAGTACGTC.

The chain carries TRBV29-1 and TRBJ2-3; perhaps D is TRBD1 or TRBD2 (5 bases each). Germline lookup yields CDR1 SQVTM and CDR2 ANQGSEA. This CDR3 contains 14 residues. The V and J ends lost 7 bases and 5 bases respectively, with 19 bases between them. The CDR3 region has the DNA TGCAGCGGAGGGGAACACCTCGCCGGAGATACGCAGTATTTT. Its protein is CSGGEHLAGDTQYF.

The chain links TRBV18 to TRBJ1-5, with D unclear. V lost 3 bases and J lost 2, with 5 bases in between. CDR1 is KGHSH and CDR2 is LQKENI in the germline V gene. The length of the CDR3 is 13 residues. CDR3 protein: CASSPAGNQPQHF. The CDR3 bases are TGTGCCAGCTCACCCGCCGGCAATCAGCCCCAGCATTTT.

The chain joins TRBV29-1 to TRBJ1-1; D is undetermined. The CDR3 runs 11 residues. Trimming took off 5 bases at V and 0 bases at J, with 4 bases between the two ends. Germline V gene lookup returns CDR1 SQVTM and CDR2 ANQGSEA. In DNA, the CDR3 is TGCAGCGTTTTAGTGAACACTGAAGCTTTCTTT. Protein product: CSVLVNTEAFF. Full variable domain (outside the CDR3, taken from reference TRBV29-1 and TRBJ1-1): SAVISQKPSRDICQRGTSLTIQCQVDSQVTMMFWYRQQPGQSLTLIATANQGSEATYESGFVIDKFPISRPNLTFSTLTVSNMSPEDSSIYLCSVLVNTEAFFGQGTRLTVV.

In its sample, this clone was seen once. This chain joins TRBV7-2 and TRBJ1-1, with 7 bases lining up with TRBD1. V shed 5 bases and J 4 bases; nucleotides not matched to a gene: 7. From germline, CDR1 is SGHTA and CDR2 FQGNSA. The CDR3 covers 14 residues. The CDR3 nucleotides are TGTGCCAGCAGCCGCATTCCAGGGGGCACTGAAGCTTTCTTT. Its protein is CASSRIPGGTEAFF.

The chain has TRBV7-9 and TRBJ2-2; TRBD2 is a possible D gene (5 bases). Trimming took off 4 bases at V and 6 bases at J, with 15 bases between the two ends. CDR3 size: 15 residues. Germline V gene lookup returns CDR1 SEHNR and CDR2 FQNEAQ (reference sequence). Here the CDR3 reads CASSSRGDLAGELFF. DNA of the CDR3: TGTGCCAGCAGCTCTCGGGGAGATCTAGCCGGGGAGCTGTTTTTT.

The rearrangement links TRBV7-9 to TRBJ2-3; 11 nucleotides agree with TRBD2. With 4 bases clipped from V and 2 bases from J, the junction kept 8 bases outside the gene matches. The CDR3 contains 17 residues. Germline loops: CDR1 SEHNR, CDR2 FQNEAQ (reference sequence). The CDR3 nucleotides read TGTGCCAGCAGCTCGGGACTAGCGGTAGGATACACAGATACGCAGTATTTT. It specifies CASSSGLAVGYTDTQYF. The variable domain in full, with the rest retrieved from reference TRBV7-9 and TRBJ2-3, is DTGVSQNPRHKITKRGQNVTFRCDPISEHNRLYWYRQTLGQGPEFLTYFQNEAQLEKSRLLSDRFSAERPKGSFSTLEIQRTEQGDSAMYLCASSSGLAVGYTDTQYFGPGTRLTVL.

V usage is TRBV18 and J usage is TRBJ1-4, with a tentative D call TRBD1 (5 bases). The CDR3 has 16 amino acids. V lost 3 bases, J lost 8 bases, and 19 bases lay in between. From germline, CDR1 is KGHSH and CDR2 LQKENI. CDR3 nucleotides: TGTGCCAGCTCACCGCCCACGACAGATAGTATCGAAAAACTGTTTTTT. This sequence encodes CASSPPTTDSIEKLFF.